Detailed here is one T cell receptor beta chain. Its target is not known. Trimming shortened V by 3 bases and J by 4 bases, and 9 bases separated the two germline ends. This CDR3 comprises 13 residues. This entry is derived from a study of T cells after yellow fever vaccination. Study-wide context: Any fraction with a low cell number was prepared using SMART-Seq v4 Ultra Low Input. Findings of the study overall: Shared CD4/CD8 clonotypes were a small share, likely from convergent recombination.

TCRdb reprocessed the 5' RACE reads with MiXCR, giving one entry per CDR3 protein. The profile shows 450,000 to 600,000 distinct CDR3 sequences, less than 15% of them singletons. This material consisted of PBMCs, taken on the day of the yellow fever booster vaccination. This chain connects TRBV12-3 or TRBV12-4 to TRBJ1-1; unclear D gene. The source is a man aged 25 to 40 who received the YFV17D yellow fever vaccine. CDR3 residues: CASSFREGTEAFF. CDR3 DNA: TGTGCCAGCAGTTTTCGGGAAGGCACTGAAGCTTTCTTT.